What follows are 27 T cell receptor beta chains derived from one specimen sequenced in a study of T cell responses to AZD1222 COVID-19 vaccine (dated by TCRdb to about 2021). The library was built by means of the immunoSEQ multiplex PCR assay. TCRdb's version of the immuneACCESS table is confined to in-frame rearrangements and falls short of the full clone set. An unresolved V gene accounts for under half of the shortfall where checked; the remainder is of unknown origin. The sample data list tens of thousands of clones, and roughly 87% of these were observed just once. The ten biggest clones cover about 24% of the sample. The intended sense of this specimen's time point label: baseline before first vaccination. This specimen consisted of peripheral blood, obtained on day 0 of AZD1222 vaccination. These receptors originate from an adult in good health.

This clone was detected only once. V usage is TRBV7-6 and J usage is TRBJ1-3; D is perhaps TRBD1 (6 bases). CDR1 SGHVS and CDR2 FNYEAQ come from the germline V gene. Trimming stripped 2 bases from V and 4 bases from J, with 21 bases between. The CDR3 sequence is 18 residues long. The CDR3 is CASSLIGNTGLQGNTIYF. The CDR3 DNA follows: TGTGCCAGCAGCTTAATTGGGAATACAGGGCTACAAGGAAACACCATATATTTT.

This clone occurred once. The V call is TRBV7-9, the J call TRBJ1-2; 10 bases map to TRBD1. After removal of 5 bases from V and 4 bases from J, the junction contained 7 bases not matched to a gene. The CDR3 length is 15 residues. CDR1 SEHNR and CDR2 FQNEAQ come from the germline V gene (reference sequence). The CDR3 loop is CASSADRGRSYGYTF. The CDR3 bases are TGTGCCAGCAGCGCAGACAGGGGGCGCAGCTATGGCTACACCTTC.

The genes are TRBV7-2 and TRBJ2-1; D ambiguous. The CDR3 is 11 residues long. Trimming stripped 1 base from V and 9 bases from J, with 4 bases between. The germline gives CDR1 SGHTA, CDR2 FQGNSA. The CDR3 sequence is CASSLEGEQFF. CDR3 sequence (DNA): TGTGCCAGCAGCTTAGAAGGTGAGCAGTTCTTC. Filled out from reference TRBV7-2 and TRBJ2-1, the complete variable domain reads GAGVSQSPSNKVTEKGKDVELRCDPISGHTALYWYRQSLGQGLEFLIYFQGNSAPDKSGLPSDRFSAERTGGSVSTLTIQRTQQEDSAVYLCASSLEGEQFFGPGTRLTVL.

This clone was picked up one time. The chain is built from TRBV27 and TRBJ1-6, with TRBD1 as a possible D gene (5 bases). From germline, CDR1 is MNHEY and CDR2 SMNVEV (reference sequence). Trimming left V 6 bases short and J 8 bases short, with 17 bases between. CDR3 length equals 15 residues. The CDR3 DNA sequence: TGTGCCAGCAGAAGGTGGGGGGGATCGGATTCACCCCTCCACTTT. It encodes CASRRWGGSDSPLHF.

V is TRBV30 and J is TRBJ1-6; 8 bases agree with TRBD1. With V trimmed by 5 bases and J by 8 bases, 20 bases remained unmatched. The CDR3 is made up of 18 amino acids. CDR1 is GTSNPN and CDR2 is SVGIG in the germline V gene (reference sequence). The CDR3 region has the DNA TGTGCCTGGGAAACAGGGGGATTCCTGGGCCGGCGAGATTCACCCCTCCACTTT. This translates into CAWETGGFLGRRDSPLHF.

V gene TRBV6-1 combines with J gene TRBJ1-6, with D possibly being TRBD1 (6 bases). With 2 bases removed from V and 9 bases from J, the gap between germline ends came to 11 bases. Germline V gives CDR1 MNHNS, CDR2 SASEGT. The CDR3 spans 14 residues. CDR3 coding DNA: TGTGCCAGCAGTGAATCCAGGGGTGGTTCACCCCTCCACTTT. This sequence encodes CASSESRGGSPLHF.

The chain joins TRBV7-2 to TRBJ1-2; D ambiguous. Germline V lookup: CDR1 SGHTA, CDR2 FQGNSA. V was pared by 1 base and J by 1 base, with 13 bases between. The CDR3 sequence is 16 residues long. The CDR3 DNA follows: TGTGCCAGCAGCTTAGGCACGGGCCCTCTTAACTATGGCTACACCTTC. It yields the protein CASSLGTGPLNYGYTF.

The J gene is TRBJ2-1, the V gene TRBV10-3, with D hard to call. The CDR3 extends over 13 amino acids. V dropped 4 bases and J dropped 7 bases, with 11 bases sitting between them. CDR1 is ENHRY and CDR2 is SYGVKD in the germline V gene. CDR3 sequence (DNA): TGTGCCATCAGTGGGGGAAAAGGGAATGAGCAGTTCTTC. Residues: CAISGGKGNEQFF.

This clone has only one observation. The V and J genes are TRBV11-2 and TRBJ2-1; D may be TRBD1 (6 bases). The CDR3 has 15 residues. Deletions cut 1 base from V and 2 bases from J, with 9 bases between. The germline V gene encodes CDR1 SGHAT and CDR2 FQNNGV. The CDR3 protein is CASSLAPGAYNEQFF. DNA of the CDR3: TGTGCCAGCAGCTTAGCCCCAGGGGCCTACAATGAGCAGTTCTTC. Drawing the rest from reference TRBV11-2 and TRBJ2-1, the complete variable domain is EAGVAQSPRYKIIEKRQSVAFWCNPISGHATLYWYQQILGQGPKLLIQFQNNGVVDDSQLPKDRFSAERLKGVDSTLKIQPAKLEDSAVYLCASSLAPGAYNEQFFGPGTRLTVL.

The chain joins TRBV3-1 (or the pseudogene TRBV3-2) to TRBJ2-1, with D hard to call. The CDR3 is made up of 19 amino acids. Looked up from germline, CDR1 is LGHDT and CDR2 is YNNKEL (reference sequence). Trimming took off 0 bases at V and 7 bases at J, with 25 bases between the two ends. The CDR3 loop is CASSQDYAAPQQLGNEQFF. Written as DNA, the CDR3 is TGTGCCAGCAGCCAAGATTATGCTGCCCCCCAACAATTGGGTAATGAGCAGTTCTTC.

The chain carries TRBV25-1 and TRBJ1-2; D is unresolved. There are 12 residues in the CDR3. Germline CDR1 MGHDK, CDR2 SYGVNS. V dropped 1 base and J dropped 2 bases, with 2 bases sitting between them. CDR3 sequence (DNA): TGTGCCAGCAGTGAATTAAACTATGGCTACACCTTC. Encoded protein: CASSELNYGYTF.

The chain combines TRBV19 with TRBJ1-3; the D is unclear. The germline V gene has CDR1 LNHDA and CDR2 SQIVND (reference sequence). The V end lost 5 bases, the J end lost 0 bases, and 14 bases lay between the germline ends. The CDR3 runs 16 residues. The CDR3 is CASSSGQWGSGNTIYF. CDR3 nucleotide sequence: TGTGCCAGTAGTTCCGGGCAGTGGGGCTCTGGAAACACCATATATTTT.

The chain joins TRBV15 to TRBJ1-3, with unresolved D. V dropped 2 bases and J dropped 2 bases, with 4 bases sitting between them. Germline-derived CDR1 and CDR2 are LNHNV and YYDKDF (reference sequence). This CDR3 is 13 amino acids long. For the CDR3, the DNA is TGTGCCACCAGCAGAACTACTGGAAACACCATATATTTT. Its protein is CATSRTTGNTIYF.

This clone showed up just a few times. The chain recombines TRBV12-3 or TRBV12-4 with TRBJ2-1; D unresolved. This CDR3 spans 10 amino acids. V lost 3 bases, J lost 6 bases, and 0 bases lay in between. This CDR3 is CASSFNEQFF. The CDR3, as DNA: TGTGCCAGCAGTTTCAATGAGCAGTTCTTC.

J is TRBJ2-7 and V is TRBV29-1; 8 positions match TRBD2. The CDR3 loop spans 14 amino acids. V lost 6 bases, J lost 5 bases, and 12 bases stayed unmatched. CDR1 and CDR2 (germline): SQVTM, ANQGSEA. CDR3 residues: CSVRAGGQSNEQYF. In DNA, the CDR3 is TGCAGCGTGCGGGCGGGGGGCCAGTCCAACGAGCAGTACTTC.

The rearrangement joins TRBV27 to TRBJ1-2, with a tentative D call TRBD1 (6 bases). The CDR3 is 13 residues long. Trimming cost V 0 bases and J 8 bases, with 10 bases left between them. Germline V CDR1 and CDR2: MNHEY, SMNVEV (reference sequence). CDR3 region: CASSLSRGEGYTF. The CDR3 nucleotides are TGTGCCAGCAGTTTATCTAGGGGGGAAGGCTACACCTTC.

The CDR3 DNA reads TGCGCCAGCAGCTTGGAATCCGATAGGGATGGCTACACCTTC. The encoded protein is CASSLESDRDGYTF. The rearrangement joins TRBV5-1 to TRBJ1-2; no reliable D call. The length of the CDR3 is 14 residues. V was clipped by 0 bases and J by 6 bases, with 12 bases between them. Germline lookup yields CDR1 SGHRS and CDR2 YFSETQ.

The chain links TRBV25-1 to TRBJ1-2; D possibly corresponds to TRBD1 (6 bases). V lost 4 bases and J lost 5, with 14 bases in between. The V gene's germline CDR1 is MGHDK and CDR2 SYGVNS. The CDR3 length is 14 residues. CDR3 coding DNA: TGTGCCAGCAGTGGGGGGACAACTATTTATGGCTACACCTTC. Its protein product is CASSGGTTIYGYTF.

The chain uses TRBV6-6 and TRBJ1-4; no clear D. This CDR3 is 17 amino acids long. The germline gives CDR1 MNHNY, CDR2 SVGAGI (reference sequence). The germline V and J ends were trimmed by 5 bases and 8 bases, with 24 bases remaining between them. The CDR3: CASSPLSYGFVGEKLFF. DNA of the CDR3: TGTGCCAGCAGTCCCCTCTCATACGGCTTCGTGGGCGAAAAACTGTTTTTT.

The chain links TRBV12-3 or TRBV12-4 to TRBJ1-1; a possible D gene is TRBD1 (6 bases). Trimming cost V 8 bases and J 11 bases, with 18 bases left between them. The CDR3 spans 12 residues. This CDR3 is CASGNLGGEAFF. CDR3 nucleotide sequence: TGTGCCAGCGGAAACCTAGGGGGTGAGGCTTTCTTT.

The V call is TRBV7-6, the J call TRBJ2-1; D is undetermined. The germline V and J ends were trimmed by 2 bases and 4 bases, with 12 bases remaining between them. In germline, CDR1 is SGHVS, CDR2 FNYEAQ. The CDR3 length is 15 residues. As DNA, the CDR3 is TGTGCCAGCAGCTTATTCGCACAGAGGTACAATGAGCAGTTCTTC. It yields the protein CASSLFAQRYNEQFF.

This clone was seen once. The genes are TRBV5-1 and TRBJ1-4; a weak D match, TRBD1 (5 bases). The germline gives CDR1 SGHRS, CDR2 YFSETQ. V was cut by 3 bases and J by 0 bases, with 6 bases left in between. This CDR3 is 14 amino acids long. This CDR3 is CASSSTATNEKLFF. The DNA of the CDR3 is TGCGCCAGCAGCTCGACAGCAACTAATGAAAAACTGTTTTTT. Filled out from reference TRBV5-1 and TRBJ1-4, the complete variable domain reads KAGVTQTPRYLIKTRGQQVTLSCSPISGHRSVSWYQQTPGQGLQFLFEYFSETQRNKGNFPGRFSGRQFSNSRSEMNVSTLELGDSALYLCASSSTATNEKLFFGSGTQLSVL.

The chain links TRBV6-1 to TRBJ2-2, with D possibly being TRBD1 (5 bases). This CDR3 has 16 amino acids. From germline, CDR1 is MNHNS and CDR2 SASEGT. Trimming removed 0 bases from V and 4 bases from J, with 12 bases in between. As DNA, the CDR3 is TGTGCCAGCAGTGAAGCGTTCCAGGGTATCACCGGGGAGCTGTTTTTT. It yields the protein CASSEAFQGITGELFF.

The gene calls are TRBV13 and TRBJ2-7, with D unresolved. Per germline, CDR1 PRHDT and CDR2 FYEKMQ (reference sequence). Trimming left V 4 bases short and J 0 bases short, with 10 bases between. The CDR3 loop spans 14 amino acids. The CDR3 DNA follows: TGTGCCAGCAGCTCGCGCGGTGACTCCTACGAGCAGTACTTC. Amino acids: CASSSRGDSYEQYF. The full variable domain, with the rest looked up from reference TRBV13 and TRBJ2-7, is AAGVIQSPRHLIKEKRETATLKCYPIPRHDTVYWYQQGPGQDPQFLISFYEKMQSDKGSIPDRFSAQQFSDYHSELNMSSLELGDSALYFCASSSRGDSYEQYFGPGTRLTVT.

This clone was observed a few times. The rearrangement uses TRBV11-2 and TRBJ2-5, with 8 bases aligning to TRBD1. The germline V gene encodes CDR1 SGHAT and CDR2 FQNNGV. CDR3 length equals 17 residues. Germline trimming cut 0 bases from V and 5 bases from J; bases unmatched to any gene: 11. CDR3 amino acids: CASSLDHTSGGVETQYF. CDR3 bases: TGTGCCAGCAGCTTAGATCACACTTCAGGGGGCGTGGAGACCCAGTACTTC.

This chain uses TRBV4-1 with TRBJ2-1, with 12 positions matching TRBD2. The CDR3 sequence is 18 residues long. The germline gives CDR1 MGHRA, CDR2 YSYEKL. Trimming cost V 5 bases and J 5 bases; bases outside gene matches: 13. CDR3 amino acids: CASSARGPTSGGDNEQFF. As DNA, the CDR3 is TGCGCCAGCAGCGCCAGGGGCCCGACTAGCGGGGGTGACAATGAGCAGTTCTTC.

This chain uses TRBV3-1 (or the pseudogene TRBV3-2) with TRBJ2-3, with D unclear. The ends were cut back, 0 bases at V and 2 bases at J, with 9 bases in the middle. Germline lookup yields CDR1 LGHDT and CDR2 YNNKEL (reference sequence). The CDR3 consists of 15 residues. CDR3 region: CASSQDLRSTDTQYF. The CDR3 DNA follows: TGTGCCAGCAGCCAAGATCTCCGATCCACAGATACGCAGTATTTT.